This T cell receptor (beta chain) was found in a study of graft-versus-host responses after intestinal transplantation. For the study at large: As for transplant type, recipients had multivisceral, liver-intestinal, or isolated intestinal grafts.

Lymphocytes from graft epithelium and lamina propria were isolated. Remarks on this clone: Its specificity is unknown.

This table comes from immunoSEQ multiplex PCR, and its TCRdb copy is limited to in-frame clones, with some not included. Of about 37,000 clones in the sample, about nine tenths were seen once. Study results and limitations: Among recipient marrow samples, GvH clones were found; some appeared first in ileum or blood.

The receptor was isolated from a human patient who received an intestinal transplant, so some T cells may come from the graft donor. Sequencing used ileum tissue, obtained around 200 days after intestinal transplant.

CDR3 sequence reads: CASSGGQGNSPLHF. DNA of the CDR3: TGTGCCAGCAGTGGGGGACAGGGCAATTCACCCCTCCACTTT. This rearrangement joins TRBV6-1 to TRBJ1-6; 9 bases are shared with TRBD1. J gave up 7 bases and V 4 bases, and 2 bases lay outside the gene matches. The CDR3 has 14 amino acids. CDR1 is MNHNS and CDR2 is SASEGT in the germline V gene.